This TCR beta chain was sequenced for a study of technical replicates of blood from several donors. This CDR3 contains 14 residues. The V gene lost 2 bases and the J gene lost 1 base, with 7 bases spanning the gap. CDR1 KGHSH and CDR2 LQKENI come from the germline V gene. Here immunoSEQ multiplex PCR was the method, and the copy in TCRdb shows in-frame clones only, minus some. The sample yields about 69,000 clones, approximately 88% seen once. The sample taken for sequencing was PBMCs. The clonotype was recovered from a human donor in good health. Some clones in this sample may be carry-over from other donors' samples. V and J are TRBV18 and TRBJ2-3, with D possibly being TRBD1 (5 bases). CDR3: CASSPVQGTDTQYF. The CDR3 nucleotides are TGTGCCAGCTCACCAGTACAGGGCACAGATACGCAGTATTTT.